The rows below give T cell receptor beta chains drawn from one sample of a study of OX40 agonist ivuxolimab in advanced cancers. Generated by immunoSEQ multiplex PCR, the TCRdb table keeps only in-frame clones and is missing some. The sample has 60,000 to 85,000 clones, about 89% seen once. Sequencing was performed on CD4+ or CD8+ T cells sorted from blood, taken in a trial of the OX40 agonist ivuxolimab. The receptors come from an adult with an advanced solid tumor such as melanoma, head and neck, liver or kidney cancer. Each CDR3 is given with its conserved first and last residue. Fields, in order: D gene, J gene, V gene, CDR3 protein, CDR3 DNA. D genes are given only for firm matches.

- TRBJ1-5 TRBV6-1 CASMIPNQPQHF TGTGCCAGCATGATCCCAAATCAGCCCCAGCATTTT
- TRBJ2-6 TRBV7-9 CASSLTGAGANVLTF TGTGCCAGCAGCTTAACTGGGGCTGGGGCCAACGTCCTGACTTTC
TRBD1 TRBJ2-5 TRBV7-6 CASSLGARQGNGETQYF TGTGCCAGCAGCTTAGGGGCGCGACAGGGGAATGGGGAGACCCAGTACTTC
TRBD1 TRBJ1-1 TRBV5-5 CASSSLNRDRDIANTEAFF TGTGCCAGCAGCTCGCTAAACCGGGACAGGGACATCGCAAACACTGAAGCTTTCTTT
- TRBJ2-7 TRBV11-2 CASSSQSSEQYF TGTGCCAGCAGCTCCCAATCCTCCGAGCAGTACTTC
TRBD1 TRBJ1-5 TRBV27 CASSLAGGDQPQHF TGTGCCAGCAGCCTGGCAGGGGGCGACCAGCCCCAGCATTTT
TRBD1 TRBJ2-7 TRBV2 CASFTTGGSYEQYF TGTGCCAGCTTTACGACAGGGGGCTCCTACGAGCAGTACTTC
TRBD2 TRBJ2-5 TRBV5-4 CASSRTLAGEETQYF TGTGCCAGCAGCCGAACGTTAGCGGGAGAAGAGACCCAGTACTTC
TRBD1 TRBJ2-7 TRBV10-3 CASSESDRGGQYF TGTGCCAGCAGTGAATCCGACAGGGGAGGCCAGTACTTC
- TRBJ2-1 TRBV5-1 CASSLTGPAGNEQFF TGCGCCAGCAGCCTGACTGGACCTGCAGGGAATGAGCAGTTCTTC